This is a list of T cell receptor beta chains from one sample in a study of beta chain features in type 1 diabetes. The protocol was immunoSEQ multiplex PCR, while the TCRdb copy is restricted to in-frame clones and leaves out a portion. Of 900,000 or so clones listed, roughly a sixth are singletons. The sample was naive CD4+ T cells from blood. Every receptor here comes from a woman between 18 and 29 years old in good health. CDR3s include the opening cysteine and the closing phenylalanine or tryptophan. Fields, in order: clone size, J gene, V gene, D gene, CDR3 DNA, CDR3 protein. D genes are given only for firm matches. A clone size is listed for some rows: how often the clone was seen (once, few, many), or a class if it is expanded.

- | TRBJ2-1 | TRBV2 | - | TGTGCCACCAACCGTGGACAGCCGTTCTTC | CATNRGQPFF
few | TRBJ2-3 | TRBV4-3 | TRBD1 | TGCGCCAGCAGCCATGGGCCGGGACAGGGGGTAGATACGCAGTATTTT | CASSHGPGQGVDTQYF
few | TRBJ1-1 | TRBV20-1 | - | TGCAGTGCGACGACGCCTGGGGGGGCTTTCTTT | CSATTPGGAFF
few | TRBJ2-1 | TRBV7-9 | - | TGTGCCAGCAGCCACAGTCTGTTCCCGTACAATGAGCAGTTCTTC | CASSHSLFPYNEQFF
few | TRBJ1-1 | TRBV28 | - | TGTGCCAGCAGCCATTCTTCTCCAGCGAACACTGAAGCTTTCTTT | CASSHSSPANTEAFF
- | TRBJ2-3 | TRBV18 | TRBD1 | TGTGCCAGCACAGGGGTCGGTGATAGCACAGATACGCAGTATTTT | CASTGVGDSTDTQYF
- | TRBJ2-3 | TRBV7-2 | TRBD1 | TGTGCCAGCAGCCCAGACAGGGGCCGAACAGATACGCAGTATTTT | CASSPDRGRTDTQYF
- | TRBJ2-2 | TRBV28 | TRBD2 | TGTGCCAGCAGGCGCGCCGGGACTAGCGGGAGTAGTGGCGGGGAGCTGTTTTTT | CASRRAGTSGSSGGELFF
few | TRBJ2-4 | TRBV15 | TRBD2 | TGTGCCACCAGCCCACGGATAGCGGGAGGAGGAGACATTCAGTACTTC | CATSPRIAGGGDIQYF
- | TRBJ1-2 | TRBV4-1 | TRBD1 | TGCGCCAGCAGCCAAGGGACAGGCGGAAAGATGACCTATGGCTACACCTTC | CASSQGTGGKMTYGYTF
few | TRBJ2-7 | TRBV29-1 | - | TGCAGCGTTACACGGGGCGAGCAGTACTTC | CSVTRGEQYF
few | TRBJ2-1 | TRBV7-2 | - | TGTGCCAGCACCGGGGGTCCCTACAATGAGCAGTTCTTC | CASTGGPYNEQFF
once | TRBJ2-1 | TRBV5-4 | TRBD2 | TGTGCCAGCAGCTTGAACGGGGGACTAGCGGGAGTCGTCAATGAGCAGTTCTTC | CASSLNGGLAGVVNEQFF
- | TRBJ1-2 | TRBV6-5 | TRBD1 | TGTGCCAGCAGGGACAGGGGGAGCAACGGCTACACCTTC | CASRDRGSNGYTF
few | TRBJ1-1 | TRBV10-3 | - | TGTGCCATCTCGGGGTTGGGGTACACTGAAGCTTTCTTT | CAISGLGYTEAFF
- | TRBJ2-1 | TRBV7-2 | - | TGTGCCAGCAGCTTAGGACATAGGGTTGAGCAGTTCTTC | CASSLGHRVEQFF
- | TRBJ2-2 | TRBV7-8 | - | TGTGCCAGCAGCTTACCCGCCGCGGGGACCGGGGAGCTGTTTTTT | CASSLPAAGTGELFF
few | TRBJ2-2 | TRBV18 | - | TGTGCCAGCTCACCCGACTCTCGATGGAACACCGGGGAGCTGTTTTTT | CASSPDSRWNTGELFF
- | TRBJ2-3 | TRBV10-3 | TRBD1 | TGTGCCAGCGAGGGACAGGGCACAGATACGCAGTATTTT | CASEGQGTDTQYF
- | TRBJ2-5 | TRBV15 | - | TGTGCCACCAGCAGGTCGTTAAAACAAGAGACCCAGTACTTC | CATSRSLKQETQYF
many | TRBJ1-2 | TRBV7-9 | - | TGTGCCAGCAGCTTGATGACCGAAGGCTACACCTTC | CASSLMTEGYTF
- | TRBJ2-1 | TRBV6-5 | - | TGTGCCAGCAGTTACTCGGAACCCTACAATGAGCAGTTCTTC | CASSYSEPYNEQFF
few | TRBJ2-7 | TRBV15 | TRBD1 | TGTGCCACCAGCAGAGATGGGGGACAGGGCGTTAACTACGAGCAGTACTTC | CATSRDGGQGVNYEQYF
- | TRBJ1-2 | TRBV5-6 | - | TGTGCCAGCAGCTTTGGACGGAATGGCTACACCTTC | CASSFGRNGYTF
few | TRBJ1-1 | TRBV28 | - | TGTGCCAGCAGTACAAGACAGGCTAGCCAAGCTTTCTTT | CASSTRQASQAFF
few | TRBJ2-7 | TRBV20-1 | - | TGCAGTGCTAGCCGGGTGTACGAGCAGTACTTC | CSASRVYEQYF
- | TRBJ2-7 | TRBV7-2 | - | TGTGCCAGCAGCTTGTCCGGCGAGCAGTACTTC | CASSLSGEQYF
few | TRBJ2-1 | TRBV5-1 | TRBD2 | TGCGCCAGCAGCTTGGAAGCGGGAGTGAGGAATGAGCAGTTCTTC | CASSLEAGVRNEQFF
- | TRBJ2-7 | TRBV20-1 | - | TGCAGTGCTAGAGAGTCCTACGAGCAGTACTTC | CSARESYEQYF
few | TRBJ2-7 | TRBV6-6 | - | TGTGCCAGCAGTATACCAGGGCGGCACGAGCAGTACTTC | CASSIPGRHEQYF
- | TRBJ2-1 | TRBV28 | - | TGTGCCAGCAGTGGTGTTTACAATGAGCAGTTCTTC | CASSGVYNEQFF
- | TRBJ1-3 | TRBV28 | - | TGTGCCAGCAGTCAGAGGGGCTCTGGAAACACCATATATTTT | CASSQRGSGNTIYF
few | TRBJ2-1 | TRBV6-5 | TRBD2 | TGTGCCAGCATGGTAGCGGGAGTGTTACGGAATGAGCAGTTCTTC | CASMVAGVLRNEQFF
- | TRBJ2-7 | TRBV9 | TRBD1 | TGTGCCAGCAGCGTAGATGGGACAGGGAAATACGAGCAGTACTTC | CASSVDGTGKYEQYF
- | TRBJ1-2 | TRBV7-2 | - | TGTGCCAGCAGCCCTTCCTTTCTTAGGCCTAACTATGGCTACACCTTC | CASSPSFLRPNYGYTF
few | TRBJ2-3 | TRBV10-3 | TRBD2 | TGTGCCATCAGTGAGTCTCCTCGGGGGGGAGATACGCAGTATTTT | CAISESPRGGDTQYF
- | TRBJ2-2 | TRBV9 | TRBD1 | TGTGCCAGCAGCCCCCGGACAGGGGGCACCGGGGAGCTGTTTTTT | CASSPRTGGTGELFF
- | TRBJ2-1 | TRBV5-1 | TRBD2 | TGCGCCAGCAGCACGGGTGCGACTAGCGGGCTGAATGAGCAGTTCTTC | CASSTGATSGLNEQFF
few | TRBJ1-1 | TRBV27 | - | TGTGCCAGCAGTCCCCGACAGAATCGGGCTGAAGCTTTCTTT | CASSPRQNRAEAFF
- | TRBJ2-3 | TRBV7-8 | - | TGTGCCAGCAGCCCAAGGGGGACTAACACAGATACGCAGTATTTT | CASSPRGTNTDTQYF
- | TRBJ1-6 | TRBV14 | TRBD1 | TGTGCCAGCAGCGGGACAGGGGACTCACCCCTCCACTTT | CASSGTGDSPLHF
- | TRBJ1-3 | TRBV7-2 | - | TGTGCCAGCAGCGCGACCTCTGGAAACACCATATATTTT | CASSATSGNTIYF
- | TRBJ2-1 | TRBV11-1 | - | TGTGCCAGCAGCTTGGGAGGAACCTACTCCTACAATGAGCAGTTCTTC | CASSLGGTYSYNEQFF
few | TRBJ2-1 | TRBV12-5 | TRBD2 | TGTGCTAGTGGTTTGTTAAGTAGCGGGAGGGCGGGTGAGCAGTTCTTC | CASGLLSSGRAGEQFF
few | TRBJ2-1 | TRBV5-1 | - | TGCGCCAGCAGCCTCCGGAGGGCCTCCTACAATGAGCAGTTCTTC | CASSLRRASYNEQFF
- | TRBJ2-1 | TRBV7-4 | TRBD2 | TGTGCCAGCAGCCTCATGCCCCGGGCTAGCGGGGCCTACAATGAGCAGTTCTTC | CASSLMPRASGAYNEQFF
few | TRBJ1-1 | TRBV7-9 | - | TGTGCCAGCAGCTTAATGGCAGGCGTGAACACTGAAGCTTTCTTT | CASSLMAGVNTEAFF
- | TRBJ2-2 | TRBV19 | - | TGTGCCAGTAGTCAGCGACCTAGGAACTTCGCCGGGGAGCTGTTTTTT | CASSQRPRNFAGELFF
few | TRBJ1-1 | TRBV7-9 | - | TGTGCCAGCAGCTTATATCAGGGTGCTGAAGCTTTCTTT | CASSLYQGAEAFF
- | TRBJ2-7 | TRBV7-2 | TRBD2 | TGTGCCAGCAGCTTAGGAAGGAGAACTAGCGGGAGCCACCACGAGCAGTACTTC | CASSLGRRTSGSHHEQYF
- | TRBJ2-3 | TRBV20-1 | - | TGCAGTGCAAGGAGCACAGATACGCAGTATTTT | CSARSTDTQYF